Following are 10 T cell receptor beta chains from one sample sequenced in a study of blood T cell repertoires in COVID-19. Profiling relied on immunoSEQ multiplex PCR, and the TCRdb table lists in-frame clones only, not all of them. This sample has 300,000 to 400,000 clones, with approximately 87% found just once. Material for sequencing was peripheral blood. The receptors were gathered from a woman aged 50 to 60 with active or convalescent COVID-19.

This sequence joins TRBV27 and TRBJ2-3, with 9 bases aligning to TRBD1. The CDR3 has 14 residues. V was pared by 3 bases and J by 8 bases, with 6 bases of the junction left unmatched. The germline CDR1 and CDR2 sequences are MNHEY and SMNVEV (reference sequence). The CDR3 is CASSFRQGVSTQYF. As DNA, the CDR3 is TGTGCCAGCAGTTTCCGACAGGGGGTTTCTACGCAGTATTTT.

The chain links TRBV28 to TRBJ1-5, with D possibly matching TRBD1 (5 bases). Deletions cut 4 bases from V and 4 bases from J, with 20 bases between. Germline assignment: CDR1 MDHEN and CDR2 SYDVKM. This CDR3 has 17 residues. CDR3 DNA sequence: TGTGCCAGCAGTTACAGCGGGACGCAAACCCTAAATCAGCCCCAGCATTTT. Its translation is CASSYSGTQTLNQPQHF.

V is TRBV18 and J is TRBJ1-5; 7 bases are shared with TRBD1. Germline V gives CDR1 KGHSH, CDR2 LQKENI. This CDR3 contains 15 residues. The trim removed 0 bases at V and 2 bases at J, leaving 1 base unmatched. The chain's CDR3 is CASSPPDRGNQPQHF. Here the CDR3 DNA reads TGTGCCAGCTCACCACCTGACAGGGGCAATCAGCCCCAGCATTTT.

This clone was found a few times. The rearrangement links TRBV11-2 to TRBJ2-3, with D unresolved. This CDR3 has 18 amino acids. Germline loops: CDR1 SGHAT, CDR2 FQNNGV. V was cut by 4 bases and J by 8 bases, with 28 bases left in between. The CDR3 region is CASSSSGSRGESYGTQYF. The CDR3 nucleotides read TGTGCCAGCAGCTCCTCCGGGTCCCGAGGTGAATCCTATGGTACGCAGTATTTT.

This clone was found once. The rearrangement joins TRBV2 to TRBJ2-7, with 8 bases aligning to TRBD2. V lost 4 bases, J lost 4 bases, and 6 bases stayed unmatched. This CDR3 contains 14 residues. Germline V lookup: CDR1 SNHLY, CDR2 FYNNEI. CDR3 residues: CASSVRLASYEQYF. As DNA, the CDR3 is TGTGCCAGCAGTGTCCGACTAGCGAGTTACGAGCAGTACTTC.

This clone appeared once. The chain recombines TRBV7-9 with TRBJ2-1; 12 bases fit TRBD2. V lost 6 bases, J lost 9 bases, and 9 bases stayed unmatched. Germline V gene lookup returns CDR1 SEHNR and CDR2 FQNEAQ (reference sequence). The CDR3 length is 15 residues. As DNA, the CDR3 is TGTGCCAGCAGTAACCTAGCGGGAGGGCCGAGTGAGCAGTTCTTC. Translation gives CASSNLAGGPSEQFF.

V usage is TRBV5-1 and J usage is TRBJ1-6; D remains unclear. The CDR3 has 15 amino acids. V lost 1 base and J 5 bases, leaving 10 bases between the germline ends. The V gene's germline CDR1 is SGHRS and CDR2 YFSETQ. The CDR3 bases are TGCGCCAGCAGCTTGCCTATCGGGGATAATTCACCCCTCCACTTT. This gives the protein CASSLPIGDNSPLHF.

This chain joins TRBV9 and TRBJ1-2; 7 nucleotides line up with TRBD1. The germline CDR1 and CDR2 sequences are SGDLS and YYNGEE. With V trimmed by 0 bases and J by 0 bases, 17 bases remained unmatched. CDR3 length: 20 amino acids. CDR3 residues: CASSVGPVRDSDRANYGYTF. The CDR3 DNA is TGTGCCAGCAGCGTAGGGCCGGTGAGGGACAGCGACCGAGCTAACTATGGCTACACCTTC.

This chain's CDR3 is CSASKQGKAFF. The CDR3 DNA is TGCAGTGCTAGTAAACAGGGGAAAGCTTTCTTT. V and J are TRBV20-1 and TRBJ1-1; 7 bases are a match to TRBD1. This CDR3 has 11 amino acids. V lost 3 bases to trimming and J lost 9 bases; unmatched junction nucleotides: 4. In germline, CDR1 is DFQATT, CDR2 SNEGSKA (reference sequence).

V is TRBV18 and J is TRBJ2-2; the D is unclear. The germline V and J ends were trimmed by 3 bases and 4 bases, with 15 bases remaining between them. The V gene's germline CDR1 is KGHSH and CDR2 LQKENI. The length of the CDR3 is 16 residues. The CDR3 region is CASSPGTLVGTGELFF. As DNA, the CDR3 is TGTGCCAGCTCACCGGGCACCTTAGTCGGCACCGGGGAGCTGTTTTTT.